This record concerns one T cell receptor (beta chain) sequence. Its antigen is currently unknown. This record comes from a study of immune characteristics of hereditary and idiopathic chronic pancreatitis. Study-wide results and limits: TCRbeta diversity rose and clonality fell in both pancreatitis groups versus controls.

Produced via immunoSEQ multiplex PCR; TCRdb's table is partial and in-frame only. In the table there are over 1,500 clones, around 74% of which are singletons. Total pancreatectomy with islet autotransplantation was the source of the chronic pancreatitis pancreas tissue. TCR beta sequencing used genomic DNA from unsorted bulk pancreas tissue. This clonotype originated in a human donor with chronic pancreatitis. The sequenced sample was pancreas tissue with hereditary chronic pancreatitis.

The chain's CDR3 is CASSVDPNYGYTF. The CDR3 coding sequence is TGTGCCAGCAGCGTGGACCCTAACTATGGCTACACCTTC. The rearrangement links TRBV9 to TRBJ1-2; no clear D gene. V lost 2 bases to trimming and J lost 0 bases, with 5 bases between them. CDR3 size: 13 residues. CDR1 SGDLS and CDR2 YYNGEE come from the germline V gene.